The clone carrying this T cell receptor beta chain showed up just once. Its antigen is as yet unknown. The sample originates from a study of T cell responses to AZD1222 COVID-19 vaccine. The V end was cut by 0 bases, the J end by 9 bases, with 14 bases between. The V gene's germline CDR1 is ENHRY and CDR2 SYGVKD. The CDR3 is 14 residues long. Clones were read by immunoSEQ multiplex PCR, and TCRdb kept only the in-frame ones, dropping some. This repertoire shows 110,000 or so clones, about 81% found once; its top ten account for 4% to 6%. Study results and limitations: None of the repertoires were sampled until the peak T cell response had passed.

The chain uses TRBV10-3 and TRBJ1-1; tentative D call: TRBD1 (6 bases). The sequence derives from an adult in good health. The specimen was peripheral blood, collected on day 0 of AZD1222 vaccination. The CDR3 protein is CAISESSGEGKAFF. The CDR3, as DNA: TGTGCCATCAGTGAGTCTTCAGGGGAGGGTAAAGCTTTCTTT.